These 25 T cell receptor beta chains were sequenced from one sample in a study of shared clonotypes between healthy human individuals. Method: immunoSEQ multiplex PCR; TCRdb's copy keeps in-frame clones and lacks some. This table holds about 470,000 clones, roughly 77% found once. Specimen: PBMCs. The receptors shown here come from a woman between 35 and 50 years old in good health. Some clones in this sample may be carry-over from other donors' samples.

The V gene is TRBV10-3, the J gene TRBJ2-5; 8 nucleotides agree with TRBD1. Trimming took 2 bases from V and 1 from J; bases not matched to a gene: 15. The CDR3 extends over 19 amino acids. CDR1 and CDR2 from the germline V gene are ENHRY and SYGVKD. As DNA, the CDR3 is TGTGCCATCAGTGAGAGGACAGGGAAAGTGAAGGGGCCCCAAGAGACCCAGTACTTC. Its protein is CAISERTGKVKGPQETQYF.

The chain is built from TRBV21-1 and TRBJ2-4; the DNA was not compared with TRBD2, the D call given in the table. TRBV21-1 counts as a pseudogene. This CDR3 spans 17 amino acids. The CDR3 protein is CASSKVMREVAKNIQYF. The CDR3 bases are TGTGCCAGCAGCAAAGTAATGCGGGAGGTAGCCAAAAACATTCAGTACTTC.

The J gene is TRBJ2-3, the V gene TRBV7-3; no definite D call. V was shortened by 0 bases and J by 6 bases, with 7 bases between the two germline ends. The CDR3 covers 13 residues. The V gene's germline CDR1 is SGHTA and CDR2 FQGTGA. In DNA form, the CDR3 reads TGTGCCAGCAGCTTAACCTTAGGGGATACGCAGTATTTT. As protein: CASSLTLGDTQYF.

The chain carries TRBV7-2 and TRBJ2-6, with a possible D match to TRBD1 (6 bases). Germline CDR1 is SGHTA and CDR2 is FQGNSA. This CDR3 is built from 17 residues. The V end was cut by 3 bases, the J end by 0 bases, with 12 bases between. CDR3 DNA: TGTGCCAGCAGCTTGGGGGCTCCAAGCTCTGGGGCCAACGTCCTGACTTTC. Protein: CASSLGAPSSGANVLTF.

The rearrangement links TRBV7-2 to TRBJ2-2; D might be TRBD2 (6 bases). CDR1 is SGHTA and CDR2 is FQGNSA in the germline V gene. Trimming removed 7 bases at V and 0 bases at J, with 12 bases between. This CDR3 comprises 15 residues. The CDR3 region is CASMRRGANTGELFF. The DNA of the CDR3 is TGTGCCAGCATGAGGCGGGGAGCGAACACCGGGGAGCTGTTTTTT.

The chain combines TRBV29-1 with TRBJ2-5; 16 positions match TRBD2. Germline assignment: CDR1 SQVTM and CDR2 ANQGSEA. Losses at the gene ends were 3 bases for V and 1 base for J; bases not matched to a gene: 11. The CDR3 runs 19 residues. Written as DNA, the CDR3 is TGCAGCGTTGAGCAAGGGACTAGCGGGAGGGCCGCGTCCCAAGAGACCCAGTACTTC. Encoded protein: CSVEQGTSGRAASQETQYF.

This clone was recorded only once. V is TRBV27 and J is TRBJ1-4; D is undetermined. CDR3 length: 16 residues. V gave up 1 base and J gave up 0 bases, with 9 bases separating them. The germline gives CDR1 MNHEY, CDR2 SMNVEV (reference sequence). CDR3 DNA sequence: TGTGCCAGCAGTTTATTTAGCGGCCCAACTAATGAAAAACTGTTTTTT. Protein sequence: CASSLFSGPTNEKLFF.

As DNA, the CDR3 is TGTGCCAGCAGCCAAGCAGCGGAGCAAACCTACAATGAGCAGTTCTTC. Protein product: CASSQAAEQTYNEQFF. The rearrangement links TRBV4-2 to TRBJ2-1; perhaps TRBD2 as D (5 bases). The CDR3 spans 16 residues. Per germline, CDR1 LGHNA and CDR2 YNFKEQ. V was cut by 1 base and J by 2 bases, with 12 bases left in between.

The rearrangement links TRBV6-4 to TRBJ2-1, with TRBD2 matching over 11 bases. V lost 6 bases, J lost 5 bases, and 3 bases stayed unmatched. The length of the CDR3 is 14 residues. CDR1 and CDR2 from the germline V gene are MRHNA and SNTAGT. The CDR3 sequence: CASRRLAGNNEQFF. As DNA, the CDR3 is TGTGCCAGCAGGCGACTAGCGGGGAACAATGAGCAGTTCTTC.

The chain employs TRBV7-8 and TRBJ2-2; 13 bases agree with TRBD2. V dropped 8 bases and J dropped 3; count of bases not matched to a gene: 9. The CDR3 is made up of 17 amino acids. Germline V CDR1 and CDR2: SGHVS, FQNEAQ. This CDR3 is CASQLLAGGSDTGELFF. The CDR3 coding sequence is TGTGCCAGCCAGTTACTAGCGGGAGGGTCGGACACCGGGGAGCTGTTTTTT.

This sequence joins TRBV7-9 and TRBJ1-6, with D unresolved. Trimming removed 4 bases from V and 9 bases from J, with 13 bases in between. CDR3 length: 14 amino acids. Germline V gene sequence: CDR1 SEHNR, CDR2 FQNEAQ (reference sequence). In DNA form, the CDR3 reads TGTGCCAGCAGCTCACTTGGAGCTCGTTCACCCCTCCACTTT. It specifies CASSSLGARSPLHF.

The table lists this clone with a count of one. The rearrangement uses TRBV5-6 and TRBJ1-1; D not resolved. In germline, CDR1 is SGHDT, CDR2 YYEEEE. This CDR3 has 12 residues. V shed 0 bases and J shed 4 bases, with 4 bases lying between them. The CDR3 DNA reads as TGTGCCAGCAGCTTGGCCGCCACTGAAGCTTTCTTT. This gives the protein CASSLAATEAFF.

This clone occurred once. J is TRBJ2-1 and V is TRBV6-6; TRBD1 might be the D (5 bases). CDR1 is MNHNY, CDR2 SVGAGI, per germline (reference sequence). Between the trimmed V and J ends, which lost 4 bases and 7 bases, there was a span of 8 bases. The CDR3 consists of 12 residues. CDR3 bases: TGTGCCAGCAGTTCGCAGGGAAATGAGCAGTTCTTC. Amino acids: CASSSQGNEQFF.

The J gene is TRBJ1-5, the V gene TRBV15, with TRBD1 as a possible D gene (6 bases). Between the trimmed V and J ends, which lost 3 bases and 3 bases, there was a span of 12 bases. CDR3 size: 15 residues. Germline V gives CDR1 LNHNV, CDR2 YYDKDF (reference sequence). CDR3 nucleotides: TGTGCCACCAGCAGGGTGACAGGTTTCAATCAGCCCCAGCATTTT. Translation gives CATSRVTGFNQPQHF.

The gene calls are TRBV11-3 and TRBJ1-1; D ambiguous. Trimming left V 5 bases short and J 1 base short, with 8 bases between. The CDR3 runs to 13 residues. Per the germline V gene, CDR1 is SGHNT and CDR2 is YENEEA. DNA for the CDR3: TGTGCCAGCAGCCCACACCAGAACACTGAAGCTTTCTTT. Its translation: CASSPHQNTEAFF.

V and J are TRBV11-2 and TRBJ2-2, with 7 bases lining up with TRBD2. The length of the CDR3 is 14 residues. Trimming took 3 bases from V and 7 from J; bases not matched to a gene: 5. Germline-derived CDR1 and CDR2 are SGHAT and FQNNGV. For the CDR3, the DNA is TGTGCCAGCAGCTTGAGGGCGGGAGTCGGGGAGCTGTTTTTT. Encoded protein: CASSLRAGVGELFF.

This chain links TRBV6-6 with TRBJ2-1; D unclear. CDR1 is MNHNY and CDR2 is SVGAGI in the germline V gene (reference sequence). Trimming stripped 10 bases from V and 1 base from J, with 11 bases between. The CDR3 sequence is 13 residues long. CDR3 in DNA: TGTGCCACCAGAGACGTATCCTACAATGAGCAGTTCTTC. The encoded protein is CATRDVSYNEQFF.

J is TRBJ1-2 and V is TRBV4-3; the D is unclear. V gave up 0 bases and J gave up 4 bases, with 9 bases separating them. Germline V gene sequence: CDR1 LGHNA, CDR2 YSLEER. The CDR3 is 14 amino acids. CDR3 in DNA: TGCGCCAGCAGCCAAGATCCCGGAACCTATGGCTACACCTTC. This encodes CASSQDPGTYGYTF.

This rearrangement joins TRBV18 to TRBJ2-1, with D perhaps TRBD2 (6 bases). V was trimmed by 2 bases and J by 2 bases, leaving 10 bases between them. The CDR3 has 15 residues. Germline loops: CDR1 KGHSH, CDR2 LQKENI. CDR3 sequence: CASSPYGGAYNEQFF. CDR3 in DNA: TGTGCCAGCTCACCATACGGCGGGGCCTACAATGAGCAGTTCTTC.

The chain links TRBV28 to TRBJ2-4; maybe TRBD1 (5 bases). Germline V lookup: CDR1 MDHEN, CDR2 SYDVKM. Between the trimmed V and J ends, which lost 8 bases and 0 bases, there was a span of 8 bases. The CDR3 has 13 amino acids. The CDR3 loop reads CASLGLAKNIQYF. The CDR3, as DNA: TGTGCCAGCCTGGGGCTAGCCAAAAACATTCAGTACTTC.

The chain combines TRBV11-3 with TRBJ2-1; D is perhaps TRBD2 (7 bases). The CDR3 has 16 amino acids. V was clipped by 0 bases and J by 2 bases, with 11 bases between them. Looked up from germline, CDR1 is SGHNT and CDR2 is YENEEA. Here the CDR3 DNA reads TGTGCCAGCAGCTTAGATGCGGGGGCACCCTACAATGAGCAGTTCTTC. Translating gives CASSLDAGAPYNEQFF. The full variable domain, completed using reference TRBV11-3 and TRBJ2-1, is EAGVVQSPRYKIIEKKQPVAFWCNPISGHNTLYWYLQNLGQGPELLIRYENEEAVDDSQLPKDRFSAERLKGVDSTLKIQPAELGDSAVYLCASSLDAGAPYNEQFFGPGTRLTVL.

The chain combines TRBV15 with TRBJ1-4, with TRBD1 as a possible D gene (6 bases). With 6 bases removed from V and 7 bases from J, the gap between germline ends came to 15 bases. The CDR3 runs 14 residues. Germline assignment: CDR1 LNHNV and CDR2 YYDKDF (reference sequence). CDR3 amino acids: CATRSGTPGEKLFF. The CDR3 region has the DNA TGTGCCACCAGATCCGGGACACCAGGTGAAAAACTGTTTTTT.

As regards this clone: Other DNA variants within this sample encode the same CDR3. The genes are TRBV27 and TRBJ1-4; D remains unclear. Germline CDR1 reads MNHEY; CDR2 reads SMNVEV (reference sequence). Trimming cost V 3 bases and J 7 bases, with 9 bases left between them. There are 13 residues in the CDR3. Here the CDR3 DNA reads TGTGCCAGCAGTTTCTCGGGGTTTGAAAAACTGTTTTTT. It codes for CASSFSGFEKLFF.

The chain joins TRBV29-1 to TRBJ2-7; possible D gene TRBD1, 5 bases. Trimming shortened V by 7 bases and J by 2 bases, and 12 bases separated the two germline ends. The CDR3 covers 12 residues. Germline CDR1 and CDR2: SQVTM and ANQGSEA. CDR3 DNA sequence: TGCAGCGGACAGACAGTAACCTACGAGCAGTACTTC. This gives the protein CSGQTVTYEQYF.

V gene TRBV7-9 combines with J gene TRBJ2-7; D gene unclear. Trimming removed 4 bases at V and 2 bases at J, with 6 bases between. The V gene's germline CDR1 is SEHNR and CDR2 FQNEAQ (reference sequence). The CDR3 covers 12 residues. CDR3 loop: CASSSQPYEQYF. The CDR3 DNA is TGTGCCAGCAGCTCCCAACCCTACGAGCAGTACTTC.